The clone carrying this T cell receptor beta chain was counted a few times. Its antigen is as yet unknown. The data derive from a study of beta chain features in type 1 diabetes. The CDR3 sequence is 14 residues long. Germline V lookup: CDR1 SGHRS, CDR2 YFSETQ. V was pared by 3 bases and J by 2 bases, with 8 bases between. General study findings and limits: The VDJ junctions of type 1 diabetes patients carried fewer insertions and more deletions. Significant though moderate, a shortening of TCRB CDR3s appeared in all four CD4+ subsets of Type 1 diabetes patients. A potential influence of HLA type upon TCRB rearrangement remained unresolved herein.

Sequencing targeted expressed TCRB transcripts, as all isolated RNA had been reverse transcribed. Sequenced naive, central memory and regulatory T cell samples produced an average of about 3.6 million reads. The repertoire was sequenced with immunoSEQ multiplex PCR; TCRdb's copy has only in-frame clones and lacks some. The repertoire holds 150,000 to 200,000 clones, with 7% to 9.5% as singletons. The chain combines TRBV5-1 with TRBJ2-2, with D hard to call. This receptor was obtained from a woman in her 30s with type 1 diabetes. The material sequenced was central memory CD4+ T cells from blood. CDR3 sequence reads: CASSSTLNTGELFF. CDR3 coding DNA: TGCGCCAGCAGCTCGACTCTCAACACCGGGGAGCTGTTTTTT.